This T cell receptor beta chain was documented in a study of control samples from healthy donors and cancer patients. The V end lost 0 bases, the J end lost 6 bases, and 12 bases lay between the germline ends. Looked up from germline, CDR1 is LGHNA and CDR2 is YSLEER. The CDR3 is 15 amino acids. The data were produced by immunoSEQ multiplex PCR, yet TCRdb's version contains in-frame clones alone and is incomplete. The table has 150,000 or so clones, approximately 90% seen once. The chain uses TRBV4-3 and TRBJ1-5; D may be TRBD1 (6 bases). The source of this sequence is a man aged 25-40 years in good health. Source material: blood. The CDR3 DNA is TGCGCCAGCAGCCAAGAAGGGGGAAAGAGTCAGCCCCAGCATTTT. The encoded protein is CASSQEGGKSQPQHF.